A single sample is the source of the 14 T cell receptor beta chains below, sequenced in a study of blood T cell repertoires in COVID-19. Assay used: immunoSEQ multiplex PCR; TCRdb lists only in-frame clones, some missing. The sample carries approximately 250,000 clones, approximately 87% recorded once. The sequenced material came from peripheral blood. The receptors originated from a man aged 55-75 years who had recovered from COVID-19.

The J gene is TRBJ1-5, the V gene TRBV15; TRBD1 aligns across 7 bases. The CDR3 sequence is 14 residues long. The J segment lost 5 bases and the V segment lost 8 bases, leaving 9 bases of the junction unmatched. CDR1 is LNHNV, CDR2 YYDKDF, per germline (reference sequence). The CDR3 DNA reads as TGTGCCACCCGACCGACAGGGAAGGATCAGCCCCAGCATTTT. Protein sequence: CATRPTGKDQPQHF.

This clone occurred once. The chain has TRBV7-9 and TRBJ2-1, with D possibly matching TRBD2 (6 bases). The CDR3 sequence is 18 residues long. V was clipped by 5 bases and J by 5 bases, with 25 bases between them. From germline, CDR1 is SEHNR and CDR2 FQNEAQ (reference sequence). CDR3 in amino acids: CASSQIDGTLRTNNEQFF. In DNA, the CDR3 is TGTGCCAGCAGCCAAATTGACGGGACTTTAAGAACTAACAATGAGCAGTTCTTC.

The chain recombines TRBV2 with TRBJ2-6; weak D call: TRBD2 (6 bases). CDR1 and CDR2 (germline): SNHLY, FYNNEI. V gave up 0 bases and J gave up 3 bases, with 18 bases separating them. This CDR3 is 19 amino acids long. CDR3: CASSEATGGVGGGANVLTF. CDR3 in DNA: TGTGCCAGCAGTGAAGCGACCGGGGGTGTGGGTGGTGGGGCCAACGTCCTGACTTTC.

For this clone: Being one base from a much bigger clone, this may be a read error. The J gene is TRBJ1-1, the V gene TRBV16; TRBD1 might be the D (5 bases). Germline CDR1 is KGHSY and CDR2 is FQNENV. The CDR3 is made up of 13 amino acids. Trimming cost V 3 bases and J 3 bases, with 8 bases left between them. This CDR3 reads CASSQGGDTEAFF. In nucleotides, the CDR3 is TGTGCCAGCAGCCAGGGAGGGGACACTGAAGCTTTCTTT.

Here the CDR3 DNA reads TGTGCCAGCAGCGTACAAGCCTTCTCCTACAATGAGCAGTTCTTC. Translation: CASSVQAFSYNEQFF. The genes are TRBV9 and TRBJ2-1; D gene ambiguous. Germline values: CDR1 SGDLS, CDR2 YYNGEE. V was clipped by 1 base and J by 0 bases, with 8 bases between them. This CDR3 is 15 amino acids long.

CDR3 in amino acids: CASSPRFRDRLQETQYF. The CDR3 bases are TGTGCCAGCAGTCCCCGTTTCCGGGACAGACTCCAAGAGACCCAGTACTTC. The V and J genes are TRBV27 and TRBJ2-5, with 7 positions matching TRBD1. V lost 5 bases to trimming and J lost 1 base; unmatched junction nucleotides: 13. CDR1 MNHEY and CDR2 SMNVEV come from the germline V gene (reference sequence). This CDR3 region has 17 residues.

V gene TRBV7-9 combines with J gene TRBJ2-3; D is perhaps TRBD2 (6 bases). CDR1 and CDR2 from the germline V gene are SEHNR and FQNEAQ (reference sequence). V lost 3 bases, J lost 0 bases, and 16 bases lay in between. CDR3 length equals 17 residues. The CDR3 bases are TGTGCCAGCAGCTTCCAGGCCGGGGGTCGGAGCACAGATACGCAGTATTTT. This codes for CASSFQAGGRSTDTQYF.

The rearrangement uses TRBV28 and TRBJ2-5; 7 bases are a match to TRBD1. The CDR3 length is 16 residues. The germline CDR1 and CDR2 sequences are MDHEN and SYDVKM. Trimming at V came to 7 bases and at J to 3 bases, leaving 14 bases not matched to a gene. The chain's CDR3 is CASTVPTGLGEETQYF. The CDR3 DNA is TGTGCCAGCACCGTACCGACAGGGCTGGGGGAAGAGACCCAGTACTTC. The whole variable domain, filled in from reference TRBV28 and TRBJ2-5, reads DVKVTQSSRYLVKRTGEKVFLECVQDMDHENMFWYRQDPGLGLRLIYFSYDVKMKEKGDIPEGYSVSREKKERFSLILESASTNQTSMYLCASTVPTGLGEETQYFGPGTRLLVL.

The chain employs TRBV9 and TRBJ1-6; the D gene is possibly TRBD1 (5 bases). Germline CDR1 and CDR2: SGDLS and YYNGEE. The V gene lost 0 bases and the J gene lost 10 bases, with 11 bases spanning the gap. CDR3 length: 14 amino acids. CDR3 coding DNA: TGTGCCAGCAGCGTAGACGGGGGTAGGTCACCCCTCCACTTT. Encoded protein: CASSVDGGRSPLHF.

The chain uses TRBV5-1 and TRBJ2-1; the match to TRBD1 covers 9 bases. The ends lost 4 bases at V and 3 bases at J; junction bases unmatched: 5. CDR3 size: 15 residues. Germline V gene lookup returns CDR1 SGHRS and CDR2 YFSETQ. The CDR3 region is CASSHTGGSYNEQFF. CDR3 sequence (DNA): TGCGCCAGCAGCCATACAGGGGGCAGCTACAATGAGCAGTTCTTC. The variable domain in full, with the rest retrieved from reference TRBV5-1 and TRBJ2-1, is KAGVTQTPRYLIKTRGQQVTLSCSPISGHRSVSWYQQTPGQGLQFLFEYFSETQRNKGNFPGRFSGRQFSNSRSEMNVSTLELGDSALYLCASSHTGGSYNEQFFGPGTRLTVL.

The rearrangement joins TRBV2 to TRBJ2-2, with TRBD2 matching over 8 bases. The germline V gene has CDR1 SNHLY and CDR2 FYNNEI. V lost 5 bases and J lost 7; bases outside the gene matches: 21. This CDR3 region has 19 residues. CDR3 loop: CASSPRRTSLSMFDGELFF. As DNA, the CDR3 is TGTGCCAGCAGTCCACGACGGACTAGCCTATCGATGTTTGACGGGGAGCTGTTTTTT.

This chain links TRBV6-1 with TRBJ1-4, with D tentatively TRBD1 (5 bases). The CDR3 is 15 amino acids. The V gene lost 6 bases and the J gene lost 4 bases, with 15 bases spanning the gap. The germline gives CDR1 MNHNS, CDR2 SASEGT. CDR3 in amino acids: CASRIRDWGNEKLFF. The CDR3 region has the DNA TGTGCCAGCAGAATCCGGGACTGGGGTAATGAAAAACTGTTTTTT.

The genes are TRBV10-3 and TRBJ2-3; 15 bases align to TRBD2. Trimming at V came to 10 bases and at J to 14 bases, leaving 7 bases not matched to a gene. Germline CDR1 reads ENHRY; CDR2 reads SYGVKD. The CDR3 contains 12 residues. The CDR3 nucleotides are TGTGCCACGCGGACTAGCGGGGGGGATCTGTATTTT. Encoded protein: CATRTSGGDLYF.

The CDR3 protein is CASMGRSYEQYF. The CDR3 region has the DNA TGTGCCAGTATGGGCAGATCCTACGAGCAGTACTTC. This sequence joins TRBV6-5 and TRBJ2-7; D gene uncertain. The CDR3 runs to 12 residues. CDR1 and CDR2 (germline): MNHEY, SVGAGI. Trimming took off 9 bases at V and 1 base at J, with 10 bases between the two ends.